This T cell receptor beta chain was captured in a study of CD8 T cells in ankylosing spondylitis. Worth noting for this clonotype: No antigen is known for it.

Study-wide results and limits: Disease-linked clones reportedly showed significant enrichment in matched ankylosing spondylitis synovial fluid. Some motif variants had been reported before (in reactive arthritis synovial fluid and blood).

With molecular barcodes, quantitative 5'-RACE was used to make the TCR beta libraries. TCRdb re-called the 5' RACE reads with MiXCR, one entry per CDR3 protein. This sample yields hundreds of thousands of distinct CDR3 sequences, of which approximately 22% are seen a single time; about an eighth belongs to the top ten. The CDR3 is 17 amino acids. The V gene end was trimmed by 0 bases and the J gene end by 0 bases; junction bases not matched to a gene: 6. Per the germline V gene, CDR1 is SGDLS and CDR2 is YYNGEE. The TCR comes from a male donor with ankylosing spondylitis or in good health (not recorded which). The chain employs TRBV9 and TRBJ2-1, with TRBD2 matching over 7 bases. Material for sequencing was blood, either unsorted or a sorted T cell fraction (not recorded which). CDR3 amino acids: CASSVAGGPSSYNEQFF. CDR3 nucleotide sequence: TGTGCCAGCAGCGTAGCGGGGGGTCCGAGCTCCTACAATGAGCAGTTCTTC.